The 16 T cell receptor beta chains given below trace back to one sample, sequenced in a study of tumor and adjacent non-tumor tissue in lung cancer. RNA was extracted from bulk tissue without any cell sorting. TCRbeta libraries were built with three rounds of nested PCR, modified from ARM-PCR. Each CDR3 protein gets one entry after TCRdb re-called the multiplex PCR reads with MiXCR. This sample has over 110,000 distinct CDR3 sequences, with about 71% found just once. The sample taken for sequencing was lung tumor tissue. These receptors all stem from a man aged 60 to 69 with small cell lung cancer.

With respect to this clonotype: It may be a read error: a sequence one base away is much more abundant. It is likely a read error, because the conserved phenylalanine at the end of the CDR3 is missing. The V and J genes are TRBV6-5 and TRBJ2-1; TRBD2 agrees at 11 bases. Germline assignment: CDR1 MNHEY and CDR2 SVGAGI. The CDR3 totals 16 residues. With 6 bases clipped from V and 3 bases from J, the junction kept 7 bases outside the gene matches. The CDR3 DNA reads TGTGCCAGCAGGTCTCCGACTAGCGGGGTCTACAATGAGCAGTTCCTC. Its protein is CASRSPTSGVYNEQFL.

The rearrangement uses TRBV20-1 and TRBJ2-7; D is unresolved. Germline CDR1 reads DFQATT; CDR2 reads SNEGSKA (reference sequence). Trimming pared 5 bases from V and 5 bases from J, leaving 10 bases between. The CDR3 contains 11 residues. CDR3: CSASPSNEQYV. CDR3 DNA sequence: TGCAGTGCTTCTCCTAGTAACGAGCAGTACGTC.

The gene calls are TRBV30 and TRBJ2-3; D is undetermined. Germline V gene lookup returns CDR1 GTSNPN and CDR2 SVGIG (reference sequence). The ends were cut back, 0 bases at V and 6 bases at J, with 7 bases in the middle. This CDR3 has 12 residues. In nucleotides, the CDR3 is TGTGCCTGGAGTGTAGGCGCGGATACGCAGTATTTT. This translates into CAWSVGADTQYF.

A word on this clonotype: This may come from a read error, since a much larger clone is one base off. The chain combines TRBV6-5 with TRBJ2-2; no firm D call. Trimming shortened V by 7 bases and J by 4 bases, and 10 bases separated the two germline ends. In germline, CDR1 is MNHEY, CDR2 SVGAGI. The CDR3 is 13 amino acids. CDR3 in amino acids: CASTPVGTGELFF. The CDR3 bases are TGTGCCAGCACCCCAGTGGGCACCGGGGAGCTGTTTTTT.

With regard to this clonotype: Compared with germline, one end of the junction differs, possibly owing to a read error. The chain combines TRBV29-1 with TRBJ1-2, with 7 bases identical to TRBD1. Germline V gene lookup returns CDR1 SQVTM and CDR2 ANQGSEA. The CDR3 runs 13 residues. The CDR3 sequence is CSVQTGPNYGYTF. CDR3 bases: TGCAGCGTTCAGACAGGGCCTAACTATGGCTACACCTTT. The full variable domain, completed using reference TRBV29-1 and TRBJ1-2, is SAVISQKPSRDICQRGTSLTIQCQVDSQVTMMFWYRQQPGQSLTLIATANQGSEATYESGFVIDKFPISRPNLTFSTLTVSNMSPEDSSIYLCSVQTGPNYGYTFGSGTRLTVV.

About this clonotype: Compared with germline, one end of the junction differs, possibly owing to a read error. The rearrangement links TRBV11-3 to TRBJ2-1, with TRBD1 identical over 10 bases. Germline assignment: CDR1 SGHNT and CDR2 YENEEA. This CDR3 comprises 24 residues. CDR3 sequence reads: CASSPVFPSYSGTGVPCSYNGQFF. DNA for the CDR3: TGTGCCAGCAGCCCCGTGTTCCCGAGCTACTCCGGGACAGGGGTCCCATGCTCCTACAATGGGCAGTTCTTC.

This clonotype was seen a few times. The V and J genes are TRBV6-1 and TRBJ1-2; D is unresolved. CDR3 length equals 14 residues. Germline V gives CDR1 MNHNS, CDR2 SASEGT. Trimming removed 1 base from V and 4 bases from J, with 10 bases in between. The CDR3 protein is CASSEDPGPYGYTF. The CDR3 coding sequence is TGTGCCAGCAGTGAAGACCCCGGACCCTATGGCTACACCTTC.

This clonotype was recorded at least ten times. CDR3 DNA sequence: TGTGCCAGCAGCCCCCAAGCAGCGGACCTAGCCAAAAACATTCAGTACTTC. Its protein is CASSPQAADLAKNIQYF. The rearrangement links TRBV6-2 or TRBV6-3 to TRBJ2-4; tentatively, D is TRBD2 (5 bases). The V and J ends lost 6 bases and 0 bases respectively, with 18 bases between them. The CDR3 runs 17 residues. Germline V gene data show CDR1 as MNHEY and CDR2 as SVGEGT.

This clonotype came up many times. V and J are TRBV11-2 and TRBJ1-4, with 7 nucleotides matching TRBD1. Germline values: CDR1 SGHAT, CDR2 FQNNGV. V dropped 5 bases and J dropped 6; count of bases not matched to a gene: 9. The CDR3 covers 15 residues. This CDR3 is CASSPRGGADEKLFF. CDR3 DNA sequence: TGTGCCAGCAGCCCCAGGGGGGGCGCCGATGAAAAACTGTTTTTT.

Turning to this clonotype: A much larger clone differs by one base, so this may be a read error. The gene calls are TRBV30 and TRBJ2-5, with a tentative D call TRBD2 (5 bases). V was clipped by 8 bases and J by 2 bases, with 15 bases between them. This CDR3 has 13 residues. Germline V gene lookup returns CDR1 GTSNPN and CDR2 SVGIG (reference sequence). CDR3 in amino acids: CALKLVAQETQYF. In DNA, the CDR3 is TGTGCCCTTAAACTAGTGGCTCAAGAGACCCAGTACTTC.

This chain joins TRBV28 and TRBJ2-1; perhaps TRBD2 as D (6 bases). Per germline, CDR1 MDHEN and CDR2 SYDVKM. The CDR3 spans 16 residues. Trimming took off 8 bases at V and 6 bases at J, with 23 bases between the two ends. The CDR3 here is CASGKVSGGKGNEQFF. The DNA for the CDR3 is TGTGCCAGCGGGAAGGTTAGCGGCGGGAAGGGCAATGAGCAGTTCTTC. The full variable domain, in which reference TRBV28 and TRBJ2-1 provide the parts outside the CDR3, is DVKVTQSSRYLVKRTGEKVFLECVQDMDHENMFWYRQDPGLGLRLIYFSYDVKMKEKGDIPEGYSVSREKKERFSLILESASTNQTSMYLCASGKVSGGKGNEQFFGPGTRLTVL.

This clonotype was counted many times. V gene TRBV20-1 combines with J gene TRBJ1-2; no clear D. V was clipped by 4 bases and J by 2 bases, with 11 bases between them. This CDR3 contains 13 residues. The V gene's germline CDR1 is DFQATT and CDR2 SNEGSKA (reference sequence). CDR3 sequence reads: CSATAGRNYGYTF. Here the CDR3 DNA reads TGCAGTGCTACAGCGGGCCGCAACTATGGCTACACCTTC.

The chain has TRBV6-5 and TRBJ2-7; D may be TRBD1 (6 bases). CDR3 length: 13 residues. V was clipped by 6 bases and J by 1 base, with 10 bases between them. CDR1 is MNHEY, CDR2 SVGAGI, per germline. CDR3 in DNA: TGTGCCAGCAGAAGAGGACAGTCCTACGAGCAGTACTTC. Translated: CASRRGQSYEQYF.

On this clonotype itself: At one boundary the junction diverges from the germline segment, which might be a read error. The rearrangement uses TRBV30 and TRBJ2-2; no reliable D call. This CDR3 has 13 residues. CDR1 and CDR2 from the germline V gene are GTSNPN and SVGIG (reference sequence). The CDR3 DNA reads as TGTGCCTGGATGGATCCGAACACGGGGGAGCTGTTTTTT. Its protein is CAWMDPNTGELFF.

A remark on this clonotype: Because it lacks the conserved phenylalanine or tryptophan at the end, this CDR3 is likely a read error. The chain has TRBV11-3 and TRBJ1-2; possible D gene TRBD1, 6 bases. The CDR3 is 13 amino acids. Trimming pared 3 bases from V and 7 bases from J, leaving 12 bases between. Germline V gene data show CDR1 as SGHNT and CDR2 as YENEEA. The CDR3: CASSFAGEAGYTL. The CDR3 nucleotides read TGTGCCAGCAGCTTTGCAGGGGAGGCTGGCTACACCTTG.

The rearrangement links TRBV11-2 to TRBJ1-1; D is uncertain. The V and J ends lost 1 base and 9 bases respectively, with 15 bases between them. The CDR3 is 14 amino acids. Per the germline V gene, CDR1 is SGHAT and CDR2 is FQNNGV. In nucleotides, the CDR3 is TGTGCCAGCAGCTTAGTGGGAGGGATACGGAAAGCTTTCTTT. This encodes CASSLVGGIRKAFF.